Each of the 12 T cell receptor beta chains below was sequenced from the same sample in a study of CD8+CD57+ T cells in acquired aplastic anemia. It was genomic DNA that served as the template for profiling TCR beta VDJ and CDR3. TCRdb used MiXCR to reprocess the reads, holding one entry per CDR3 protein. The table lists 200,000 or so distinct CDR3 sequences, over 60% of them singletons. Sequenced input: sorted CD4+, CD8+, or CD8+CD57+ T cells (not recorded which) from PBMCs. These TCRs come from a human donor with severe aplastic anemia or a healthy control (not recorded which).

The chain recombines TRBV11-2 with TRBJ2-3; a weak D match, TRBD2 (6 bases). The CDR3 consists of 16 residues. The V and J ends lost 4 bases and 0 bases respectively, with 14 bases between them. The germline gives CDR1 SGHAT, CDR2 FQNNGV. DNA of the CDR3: TGTGCCAGCAGCTGGCGGGGTGGCGGAAGCACAGATACGCAGTATTTT. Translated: CASSWRGGGSTDTQYF.

The CDR3 is CASSSGNFYEQYF. For the CDR3, the DNA is TGTGCCAGCAGCTCCGGAAACTTCTACGAGCAGTACTTC. The V and J genes are TRBV5-6 and TRBJ2-7; no reliable D call. With 3 bases removed from V and 3 bases from J, the gap between germline ends came to 10 bases. Germline CDR1 and CDR2: SGHDT and YYEEEE. This CDR3 is built from 13 residues.

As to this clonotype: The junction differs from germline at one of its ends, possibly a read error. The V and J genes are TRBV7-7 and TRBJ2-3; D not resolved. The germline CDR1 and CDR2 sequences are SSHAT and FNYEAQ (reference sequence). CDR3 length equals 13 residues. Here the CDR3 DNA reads TGTGCTAGCAGCTCCGACGTCACAGATACGCAGTATTTT. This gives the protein CASSSDVTDTQYF.

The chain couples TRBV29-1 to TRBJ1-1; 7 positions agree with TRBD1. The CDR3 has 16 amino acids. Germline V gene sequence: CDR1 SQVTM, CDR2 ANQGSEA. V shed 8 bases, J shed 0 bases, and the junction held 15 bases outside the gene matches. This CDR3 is CSTTSDRTSMNTEAFF. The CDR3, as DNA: TGCAGCACAACCTCGGACAGGACGTCGATGAACACTGAAGCTTTCTTT.

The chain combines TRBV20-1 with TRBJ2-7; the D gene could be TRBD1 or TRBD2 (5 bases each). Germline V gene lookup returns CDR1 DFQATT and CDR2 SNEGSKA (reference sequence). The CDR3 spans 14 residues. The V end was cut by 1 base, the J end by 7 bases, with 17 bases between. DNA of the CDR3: TGCAGTGCTAGAGCCGAACAGGACTTTGGAGAGCAGTACTTC. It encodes CSARAEQDFGEQYF.

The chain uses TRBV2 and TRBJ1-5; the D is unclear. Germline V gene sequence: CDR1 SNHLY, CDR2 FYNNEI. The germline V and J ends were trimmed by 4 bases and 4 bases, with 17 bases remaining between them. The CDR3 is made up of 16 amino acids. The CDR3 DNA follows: TGTGCCAGCAGTGGGCTAATGAATTTGGCGAATCAGCCCCAGCATTTT. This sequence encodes CASSGLMNLANQPQHF. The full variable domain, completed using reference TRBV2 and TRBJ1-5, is EPEVTQTPSHQVTQMGQEVILRCVPISNHLYFYWYRQILGQKVEFLVSFYNNEISEKSEIFDDQFSVERPDGSNFTLKIRSTKLEDSAMYFCASSGLMNLANQPQHFGDGTRLSIL.

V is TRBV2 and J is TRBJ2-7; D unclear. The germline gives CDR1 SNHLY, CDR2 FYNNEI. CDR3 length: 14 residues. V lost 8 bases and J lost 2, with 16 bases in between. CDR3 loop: CASSLTTVTYEQYF. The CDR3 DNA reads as TGTGCCAGCTCATTGACCACGGTTACCTACGAGCAGTACTTC.

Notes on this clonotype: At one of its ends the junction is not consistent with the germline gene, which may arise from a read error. The CDR3 spells CASSLGGAWAGNTIYF. As DNA, the CDR3 is TGTGCCAGCAGCTTGGGAGGGGCTTGGGCTGGAAACACAATATATTTT. The rearrangement joins TRBV7-2 to TRBJ1-3; TRBD1 might be the D (5 bases). The length of the CDR3 is 16 residues. The germline V gene encodes CDR1 SGHTA and CDR2 FQGNSA.

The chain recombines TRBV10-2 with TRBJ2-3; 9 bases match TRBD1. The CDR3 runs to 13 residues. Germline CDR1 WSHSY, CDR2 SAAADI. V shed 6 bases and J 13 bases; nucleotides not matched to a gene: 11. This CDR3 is CASSDGTGSWEYF. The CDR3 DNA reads TGCGCCAGCAGCGACGGGACAGGGTCATGGGAGTATTTT.

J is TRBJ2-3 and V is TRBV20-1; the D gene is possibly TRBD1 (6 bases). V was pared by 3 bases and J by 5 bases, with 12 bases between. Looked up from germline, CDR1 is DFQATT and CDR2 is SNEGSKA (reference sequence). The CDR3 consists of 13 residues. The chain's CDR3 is CSARGRGKDTQYF. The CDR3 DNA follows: TGCAGTGCTAGGGGCAGGGGAAAAGATACGCAGTATTTT.

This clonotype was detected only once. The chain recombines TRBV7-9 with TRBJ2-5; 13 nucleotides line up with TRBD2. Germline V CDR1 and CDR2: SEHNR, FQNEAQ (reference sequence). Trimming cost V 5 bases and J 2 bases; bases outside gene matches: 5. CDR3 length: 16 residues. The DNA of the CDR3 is TGTGCCAGCAGCCCAAGACTAGCGGGGGGACAAGAGACCCAGTACTTC. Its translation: CASSPRLAGGQETQYF.

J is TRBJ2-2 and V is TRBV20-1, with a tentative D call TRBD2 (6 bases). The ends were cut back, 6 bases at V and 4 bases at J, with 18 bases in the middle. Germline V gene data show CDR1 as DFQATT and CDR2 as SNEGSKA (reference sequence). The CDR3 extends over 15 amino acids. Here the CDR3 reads CSATRRRGGTGELFF. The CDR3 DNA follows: TGCAGTGCGACAAGGCGTAGGGGAGGCACCGGGGAGCTGTTTTTT.